Presented here are 9 T cell receptor beta chains from one specimen sequenced in a study of blood T cell repertoires in COVID-19. Clones were read by immunoSEQ multiplex PCR, and TCRdb kept only the in-frame ones, dropping some. This table holds roughly 28,000 clones, roughly nine tenths found once. Input material: peripheral blood. The receptor source for this set is a human donor with acute or convalescent COVID-19. The donor label of this sample is uncertain.

This chain links TRBV4-3 with TRBJ2-4; a weak D match, TRBD2 (6 bases). Germline V gene sequence: CDR1 LGHNA, CDR2 YSLEER. V was cut by 0 bases and J by 9 bases, with 15 bases left in between. The CDR3 contains 15 residues. DNA of the CDR3: TGCGCCAGCAGCCAAGAATCGGGCGGGGATGGCATTCAGTACTTC. Protein: CASSQESGGDGIQYF.

The rearrangement uses TRBV6-4 and TRBJ1-2; TRBD1 agrees at 8 bases. The V and J ends lost 5 bases and 5 bases, in that order; junction bases with no gene match: 10. Germline V gene sequence: CDR1 MRHNA, CDR2 SNTAGT. This CDR3 is 15 amino acids long. The CDR3 nucleotides read TGTGCCAGCAGTCAGGGGGCGAGGGCGGCGTATGGCTACACCTTC. It yields the protein CASSQGARAAYGYTF.

This chain joins TRBV27 and TRBJ2-7, with 9 bases that match TRBD1. Germline loops: CDR1 MNHEY, CDR2 SMNVEV (reference sequence). The CDR3 runs 16 residues. The V and J ends lost 6 bases and 3 bases, in that order; junction bases with no gene match: 12. CDR3 sequence reads: CASSNYGQGMNYEQYF. DNA for the CDR3: TGTGCCAGCAGCAACTACGGACAGGGGATGAACTACGAGCAGTACTTC.

To note about this clone: Sequence at one end of the junction differs from germline and may be a read error. The chain recombines TRBV7-7 with TRBJ2-7, with a possible D match to TRBD1 (6 bases). Germline CDR1 is SSHAT and CDR2 is FNYEAQ (reference sequence). This CDR3 has 15 amino acids. This CDR3 is CASSLTAGENYEQYF. The CDR3 nucleotides are TGTGCTAGCAGCTTAACGGCAGGGGAGAACTACGAGCAGTACTTC. Full variable domain (remainder filled in from reference TRBV7-7 and TRBJ2-7): GAGVSQSPRYKVTKRGQDVTLRCDPISSHATLYWYQQALGQGPEFLTYFNYEAQPDKSGLPSDRFSAERPEGSISTLTIQRTEQRDSAMYRCASSLTAGENYEQYFGPGTRLTVT.

The chain uses TRBV21-1 and TRBJ1-4. TRBV21-1 is noted as a pseudogene. The CDR3 runs to 15 residues. This CDR3 reads CASRSRRDTNEKLFF. CDR3 DNA: TGTGCCAGCAGAAGCAGGCGGGACACTAATGAAAAACTGTTTTTT.

This chain links TRBV3-1 (or the pseudogene TRBV3-2) with TRBJ2-7; 10 nucleotides line up with TRBD1. CDR1 is LGHDT, CDR2 YNNKEL, per germline (reference sequence). This CDR3 has 15 amino acids. The V gene end was trimmed by 8 bases and the J gene end by 3 bases; junction bases not matched to a gene: 10. CDR3 amino acids: CASSQGGQGHYEQYF. CDR3 DNA: TGTGCCAGCTCCCAAGGGGGACAGGGGCACTACGAGCAGTACTTC.

The chain links TRBV5-1 to TRBJ2-3, with 9 positions matching TRBD2. With 4 bases clipped from V and 5 bases from J, the junction kept 5 bases outside the gene matches. Germline assignment: CDR1 SGHRS and CDR2 YFSETQ. The CDR3 is made up of 14 amino acids. Here the CDR3 DNA reads TGCGCCAGCAGCATCCGGACTAGCGAAGATACGCAGTATTTT. This translates into CASSIRTSEDTQYF.

This chain joins TRBV7-2 and TRBJ2-7; 11 nucleotides match TRBD2. Germline values: CDR1 SGHTA, CDR2 FQGNSA. Unmatched junction bases numbered 18, after V lost 7 bases and J lost 7 bases. The CDR3 sequence is 17 residues long. This CDR3 reads CASTLTSGRVGSGEQYF. The CDR3, as DNA: TGTGCCAGCACCCTAACTAGCGGGAGAGTGGGGTCGGGAGAGCAGTACTTC. The whole variable domain, remainder taken from reference TRBV7-2 and TRBJ2-7, is GAGVSQSPSNKVTEKGKDVELRCDPISGHTALYWYRQSLGQGLEFLIYFQGNSAPDKSGLPSDRFSAERTGGSVSTLTIQRTQQEDSAVYLCASTLTSGRVGSGEQYFGPGTRLTVT.

This rearrangement joins TRBV9 to TRBJ2-5; 8 bases are a match to TRBD2. V trimming: 0 bases; J trimming: 5 bases; junction bases outside the gene matches: 9. Germline V gives CDR1 SGDLS, CDR2 YYNGEE. The CDR3 is 16 amino acids. The CDR3 nucleotides are TGTGCCAGCAGCGTAGGGGCTACCCAGCGGGGGGAGACCCAGTACTTC. Its translation is CASSVGATQRGETQYF.